This TCR beta chain stems from a study of cytomegalovirus exposure and HLA in healthy donors. As for the donors, each was a healthy bone marrow donor. Trimming took 2 bases from V and 4 from J, leaving 9 bases between them. Germline V gene sequence: CDR1 MNHEY, CDR2 SVGAGI. The CDR3 is 13 amino acids. As concerns this clone: Its matching antigen is unknown.

Primers: 60 Vbeta forward and 13 Jbeta reverse. Source study methods: In a later analysis, some 80 million unique TCR beta chains included roughly 11 million shared by two or more donors. Using immunoSEQ multiplex PCR, the repertoire was profiled, and TCRdb retains in-frame clones only, with some absent. V, J and clone size are taken as reported in that table, and D and trimming were inferred from the DNA itself. The sample yields hundreds of thousands of clones, approximately 90% seen once. Broader study findings: In a later analysis, specific HLA alleles were associated with 15,000 to 20,000 TCR beta sequences at a 0.05 false discovery rate.

The receptor was isolated from a woman between 18 and 29 years old in good health and CMV-seronegative. The chain links TRBV6-5 to TRBJ2-7; D is unclear. The sample comprised PBMCs. CDR3 sequence reads: CASSYGRRYEQYF. The CDR3 DNA is TGTGCCAGCAGTTACGGCCGGCGGTACGAGCAGTACTTC.